This T cell receptor (beta chain) appears in the sequencing data of a study of CD8+CD57+ T cells in acquired aplastic anemia. Study as a whole: DNA recovered from sorted CD4+ and CD8+ cells had a mean of around 3.2 ug.

Before being chosen for sequencing, patients had shown CD8+CD57+ cell expansion by flow cytometry. Blood sampling was performed on the patients, and none of them had received therapy by then. Comments on this clonotype: No antigen is known for it. This may stem from a read error, because a much larger clone lies one nucleotide away.

Investigators profiled TCR beta VDJ and CDR3 from genomic DNA template. TCRdb used MiXCR to reprocess the reads, holding one entry per CDR3 protein. The table records roughly 500,000 distinct CDR3 sequences, around a third of them present only once. The germline V gene has CDR1 SQVTM and CDR2 ANQGSEA. The CDR3 sequence is 12 residues long. Findings and caveats of the study: Controls and patients did not differ significantly in CD8+ Simpson's diversity. Shared by patients and controls, 25 to 30 CD8+ CDR3s were abundant in patients.

The TCR originated in a human donor with aplastic anemia. This rearrangement joins TRBV29-1 to TRBJ2-5; 8 nucleotides align to TRBD1. The sample comprised sorted CD4+, CD8+, or CD8+CD57+ T cells (not recorded which) from PBMCs. The CDR3: CSGYRGRETRYF. CDR3 in DNA: TGCAGCGGATACAGGGGGAGAGAGACCCGGTACTTC.